Below are 30 T cell receptor beta chains sequenced from a single sample in a study of T cells in Graves' hyperthyroidism and ophthalmopathy. Amplification yielded TCR beta CDR3 regions, with RNA transcripts as the source. HTBI primers were employed in a first-round RT-PCR of the TCR CDR3. Each CDR3 protein is one row after TCRdb ran MiXCR on the multiplex PCR reads. The sample shows 300,000 to 450,000 distinct CDR3 sequences, about 14% of them seen only once. The material sequenced was blood. The origin of the receptors is a woman aged 30 to 39 with Graves' ophthalmopathy.

CDR3 bases: TGCAGCGTCGTCGGACAGCCTGTCACTGAAGCTTTCTTT. Amino acids: CSVVGQPVTEAFF. The genes are TRBV29-1 and TRBJ1-1; a weak D match, TRBD1 (6 bases). The CDR3 is made up of 13 amino acids. V was shortened by 6 bases and J by 4 bases, with 15 bases between the two germline ends. The germline V gene has CDR1 SQVTM and CDR2 ANQGSEA.

This clonotype was seen at least ten times. The gene calls are TRBV7-8 and TRBJ2-5; TRBD2 might be the D (5 bases). CDR1 is SGHVS, CDR2 FQNEAQ, per germline. Trimming took 5 bases from V and 4 from J, leaving 11 bases between them. The CDR3 totals 13 residues. Here the CDR3 reads CASSHGGGETQYF. Written as DNA, the CDR3 is TGTGCCAGCAGCCACGGAGGTGGAGAGACCCAGTACTTC.

This clonotype has at least ten counts. CDR3 coding DNA: TGCGCCAGCAGTGAGGTGGCTAGCGGGGGGTACGAGCAGTACTTC. Translating gives CASSEVASGGYEQYF. This chain joins TRBV10-1 and TRBJ2-7, with 11 bases identical to TRBD2. CDR1 and CDR2 (germline): WNHNN, SYGVQD (reference sequence). This CDR3 spans 15 amino acids. V was clipped by 2 bases and J by 4 bases; unmatched bases: 4.

This clonotype has a count of ten or more. The chain recombines TRBV11-3 with TRBJ2-5; 11 bases fit TRBD2. The trim removed 5 bases at V and 3 bases at J, leaving 5 bases unmatched. Per germline, CDR1 SGHNT and CDR2 YENEEA. The CDR3 consists of 15 residues. CDR3 in amino acids: CASSKIAGGKETQYF. DNA of the CDR3: TGTGCCAGCAGCAAAATAGCGGGGGGGAAAGAGACCCAGTACTTC.

This clonotype was seen repeatedly, ten times or more. The V call is TRBV15, the J call TRBJ1-2; 7 bases align to TRBD1. With V trimmed by 5 bases and J by 2 bases, 14 bases remained unmatched. The germline CDR1 and CDR2 sequences are LNHNV and YYDKDF (reference sequence). CDR3 length: 17 amino acids. The CDR3 protein is CATSPTPPTGLNYGYTF. As DNA, the CDR3 is TGTGCCACCAGCCCCACCCCCCCGACAGGGTTGAACTATGGCTACACCTTC.

This clonotype has at least ten counts. The gene calls are TRBV28 and TRBJ2-4, with D possibly matching TRBD1 (5 bases). From germline, CDR1 is MDHEN and CDR2 SYDVKM. The CDR3 length is 15 residues. V was pared by 1 base and J by 6 bases, with 13 bases between. The CDR3 loop is CASSLSEDSRNIQYF. The CDR3 nucleotides read TGTGCCAGCAGTTTATCCGAAGACAGCAGAAACATTCAGTACTTC. The full variable domain, with the rest looked up from reference TRBV28 and TRBJ2-4, is DVKVTQSSRYLVKRTGEKVFLECVQDMDHENMFWYRQDPGLGLRLIYFSYDVKMKEKGDIPEGYSVSREKKERFSLILESASTNQTSMYLCASSLSEDSRNIQYFGAGTRLSVL.

This clonotype was observed a handful of times. The chain recombines TRBV4-1 with TRBJ1-6; D gene unclear. The CDR3 is 16 amino acids. The germline CDR1 and CDR2 sequences are MGHRA and YSYEKL. V was pared by 1 base and J by 0 bases, with 7 bases between. The CDR3 here is CASSQVQSSYNSPLHF. The DNA of the CDR3 is TGCGCCAGCAGCCAAGTTCAGAGCTCCTATAATTCACCCCTCCACTTT.

This clonotype was picked up many times. The CDR3 sequence is CASSLQDRGSQYF. The CDR3 DNA reads as TGTGCCAGCAGCTTACAGGACCGGGGGTCCCAGTACTTC. V usage is TRBV11-2 and J usage is TRBJ2-5; TRBD2 might be the D (6 bases). Per germline, CDR1 SGHAT and CDR2 FQNNGV. The V end was cut by 2 bases, the J end by 9 bases, with 13 bases between. This CDR3 has 13 residues.

This clonotype appeared a few times. The rearrangement links TRBV29-1 to TRBJ2-5, with D maybe TRBD2 (5 bases). Germline CDR1 SQVTM, CDR2 ANQGSEA. The CDR3 has 12 residues. Trimming shortened V by 5 bases and J by 5 bases, and 12 bases separated the two germline ends. CDR3 residues: CSVFGVAETQYF. The CDR3 coding sequence is TGCAGCGTTTTCGGGGTCGCCGAGACCCAGTACTTC.

This clonotype came up many times. The rearrangement links TRBV7-2 to TRBJ2-7, with 7 bases identical to TRBD2. V was pared by 6 bases and J by 3 bases, with 5 bases of the junction left unmatched. CDR1 SGHTA and CDR2 FQGNSA come from the germline V gene. The length of the CDR3 is 13 residues. The chain's CDR3 is CASSSGGYYEQYF. For the CDR3, the DNA is TGTGCCAGCAGTTCGGGGGGATACTACGAGCAGTACTTC.

This clonotype showed up many times. The chain recombines TRBV24-1 with TRBJ2-1, with D unresolved. Germline V CDR1 and CDR2: KGHDR, SFDVKD. With 5 bases removed from V and 2 bases from J, the gap between germline ends came to 12 bases. This CDR3 is 15 amino acids long. CDR3 sequence: CATSGKGSTYNEQFF. The CDR3 DNA is TGTGCCACCAGTGGGAAGGGTTCCACCTACAATGAGCAGTTCTTC.

This clonotype has ten or more counts. V is TRBV12-3 or TRBV12-4 and J is TRBJ1-1; 7 nucleotides match TRBD1. The CDR3 is made up of 11 amino acids. V lost 6 bases, J lost 8 bases, and 3 bases stayed unmatched. The CDR3 region has the DNA TGTGCCAGCAGGACAGGGTTAGAAGCTTTCTTT. Translated, it gives CASRTGLEAFF.

The CDR3 region is CASSPSWQRAKNIQYF. CDR3 nucleotides: TGTGCCAGCAGCCCGAGTTGGCAACGAGCCAAAAACATTCAGTACTTC. The chain carries TRBV7-9 and TRBJ2-4; D is unresolved. CDR3 length: 16 amino acids. V lost 5 bases to trimming and J lost 0 bases, with 14 bases between them. Germline V CDR1 and CDR2: SEHNR, FQNEAQ (reference sequence).

This clonotype has ten or more counts. The gene calls are TRBV15 and TRBJ2-5, with 14 bases identical to TRBD2. This CDR3 comprises 16 residues. J lost 4 bases, V lost 1 base, and 2 bases had no gene match. Per germline, CDR1 LNHNV and CDR2 YYDKDF (reference sequence). The CDR3 DNA reads TGTGCCACCAGCAGAGGGGGACTAGCGGGGGCAGAGACCCAGTACTTC. It codes for CATSRGGLAGAETQYF.

This clonotype was seen many times. The chain couples TRBV11-1 to TRBJ1-3; D gene ambiguous. Germline values: CDR1 SGHAT, CDR2 FQDESV (reference sequence). The CDR3 is 17 residues long. Trimming pared 1 base from V and 0 bases from J, leaving 13 bases between. Here the CDR3 reads CASSLEGGSYSGNTIYF. The CDR3 DNA reads TGTGCCAGCAGCTTAGAAGGCGGCAGCTACTCTGGAAACACCATATATTTT. Looking up the rest from reference TRBV11-1 and TRBJ1-3 gives the full variable domain: EAEVAQSPRYKITEKSQAVAFWCDPISGHATLYWYRQILGQGPELLVQFQDESVVDDSQLPKDRFSAERLKGVDSTLKIQPAELGDSAMYLCASSLEGGSYSGNTIYFGEGSWLTVV.

This clonotype was counted many times. The rearrangement joins TRBV5-6 to TRBJ1-1; D unclear. Trimming stripped 2 bases from V and 8 bases from J, with 19 bases between. The CDR3 has 15 amino acids. Looked up from germline, CDR1 is SGHDT and CDR2 is YYEEEE. The CDR3 loop reads CASSLGRRELGEAFF. The CDR3 nucleotides are TGTGCCAGCAGCTTAGGCAGACGTGAATTAGGGGAAGCTTTCTTT.

This clonotype was counted at least ten times. The J gene is TRBJ2-5, the V gene TRBV7-2, with D possibly being TRBD1 (6 bases). CDR1 and CDR2 (germline): SGHTA, FQGNSA. Deletions cut 1 base from V and 3 bases from J, with 15 bases between. The length of the CDR3 is 16 residues. The chain's CDR3 is CASSLVVRGWEETQYF. CDR3 sequence (DNA): TGTGCCAGCAGCTTAGTGGTCAGGGGTTGGGAAGAGACCCAGTACTTC.

This chain joins TRBV10-3 and TRBJ2-3, with 7 bases aligning to TRBD1. CDR1 and CDR2 (germline): ENHRY, SYGVKD. J gave up 2 bases and V 7 bases, and 6 bases lay outside the gene matches. This CDR3 is built from 14 residues. CDR3 sequence reads: CAITPDRATDTQYF. CDR3 sequence (DNA): TGTGCCATCACTCCCGACAGGGCCACAGATACGCAGTATTTT.

The chain couples TRBV6-1 to TRBJ2-7, with TRBD1 identical over 8 bases. The germline CDR1 and CDR2 sequences are MNHNS and SASEGT. CDR3 length: 11 residues. Trimming cost V 9 bases and J 9 bases; bases outside gene matches: 7. CDR3 DNA sequence: TGTGCCAGACAGGGGGGTCGCGGGCAGTACTTC. It translates to CARQGGRGQYF.

This clonotype was observed a few times. CDR3 loop: CSAQPGTGNNSPLHF. The CDR3 DNA follows: TGCAGTGCTCAGCCCGGGACAGGAAATAATTCACCCCTCCACTTT. The chain uses TRBV20-1 and TRBJ1-6, with TRBD1 matching 8 bases. The CDR3 contains 15 residues. The V and J ends lost 5 bases and 5 bases, in that order; junction bases with no gene match: 8. Looked up from germline, CDR1 is DFQATT and CDR2 is SNEGSKA (reference sequence).

The chain joins TRBV19 to TRBJ2-7, with D perhaps matching TRBD1 or TRBD2 (6 bases each). V lost 5 bases and J 3 bases, leaving 14 bases between the germline ends. Germline-derived CDR1 and CDR2 are LNHDA and SQIVND (reference sequence). The CDR3 spans 14 residues. The CDR3 coding sequence is TGTGCCAGTAGTGAAGGGGGGTTTGTCTACGAGCAGTACTTC. This gives the protein CASSEGGFVYEQYF.

The sample holds many counts of this clonotype. The chain has TRBV20-1 and TRBJ2-2, with a tentative D call TRBD2 (6 bases). From germline, CDR1 is DFQATT and CDR2 SNEGSKA (reference sequence). This CDR3 is built from 12 residues. V lost 3 bases and J 7 bases, leaving 9 bases between the germline ends. CDR3 nucleotides: TGCAGTGCTAGGGGAGGACTCGGGGAGCTGTTTTTT. This codes for CSARGGLGELFF.

The rearrangement uses TRBV3-1 and TRBJ1-2; D is perhaps TRBD1 (5 bases). This CDR3 has 13 amino acids. With 10 bases removed from V and 5 bases from J, the gap between germline ends came to 17 bases. Germline CDR1 is LGHDT and CDR2 is YNNKEL (reference sequence). CDR3 DNA sequence: TGTGCCACTAGCCAAGGCCAGGGATATGGCTACACCTTC. Protein sequence: CATSQGQGYGYTF. Together with reference TRBV3-1 and TRBJ1-2, the CDR3 gives the full variable domain: DTAVSQTPKYLVTQMGNDKSIKCEQNLGHDTMYWYKQDSKKFLKIMFSYNNKELIINETVPNRFSPKSPDKAHLNLHINSLELGDSAVYFCATSQGQGYGYTFGSGTRLTVV.

Ten or more counts support this clonotype. The chain links TRBV30 to TRBJ2-1; possible D gene TRBD2, 6 bases. V was clipped by 0 bases and J by 7 bases, with 13 bases between them. The V gene's germline CDR1 is GTSNPN and CDR2 SVGIG (reference sequence). The CDR3 is 14 residues long. CDR3 in DNA: TGTGCCTGGAGTGTACTAGGGACTTGGAATGAGCAGTTCTTC. Translated, it gives CAWSVLGTWNEQFF.

This clonotype came up many times. This rearrangement joins TRBV20-1 to TRBJ2-7; 8 bases align to TRBD1. Germline loops: CDR1 DFQATT, CDR2 SNEGSKA (reference sequence). This CDR3 is 18 amino acids long. The J segment lost 0 bases and the V segment lost 1 base, leaving 14 bases of the junction unmatched. The CDR3 nucleotides are TGCAGTGCTAGAGTTAGAAGGACAGGGCCTCCGAGCTCCTACGAGCAGTACTTC. Translated, it gives CSARVRRTGPPSSYEQYF.

This clonotype was counted between two and nine times. Possible read error: a much larger clone is one base away. The chain joins TRBV2 to TRBJ2-1; possibly TRBD2 for D (5 bases). This CDR3 is 12 amino acids long. The V gene's germline CDR1 is SNHLY and CDR2 FYNNEI. The CDR3 loop is CASSETGNGQFF. As DNA, the CDR3 is TGTGCCAGCAGTGAAACGGGGAATGGGCAGTTCTTC. The variable domain in full, completed from reference TRBV2 and TRBJ2-1, reads EPEVTQTPSHQVTQMGQEVILRCVPISNHLYFYWYRQILGQKVEFLVSFYNNEISEKSEIFDDQFSVERPDGSNFTLKIRSTKLEDSAMYFCASSETGNGQFFGPGTRLTVL.

This clonotype showed up many times. V and J are TRBV20-1 and TRBJ2-7, with D unclear. Trimming stripped 4 bases from V and 0 bases from J, with 13 bases between. The CDR3 consists of 14 residues. CDR1 is DFQATT, CDR2 SNEGSKA, per germline (reference sequence). This chain's CDR3 is CSAMVPLSSYEQYF. CDR3 nucleotides: TGCAGTGCTATGGTACCTCTTAGCTCCTACGAGCAGTACTTC.

This clonotype was seen ten or more times. CDR3 sequence reads: CASSLAPGVATYEQYF. Written as DNA, the CDR3 is TGTGCCAGCAGCTTGGCCCCGGGGGTAGCAACCTACGAGCAGTACTTC. This chain links TRBV5-8 with TRBJ2-7; TRBD2 is a possible D gene (6 bases). CDR3 size: 16 residues. V was pared by 0 bases and J by 2 bases, with 15 bases between. Germline-derived CDR1 and CDR2 are SGHTS and YDEGEE.

This clonotype was found many times. The chain is built from TRBV18 and TRBJ2-4; TRBD1 agrees at 10 bases. The CDR3 loop spans 14 amino acids. Germline V gene sequence: CDR1 KGHSH, CDR2 LQKENI. J was trimmed by 9 bases and V by 2 bases; bases with no gene match: 4. In nucleotides, the CDR3 is TGTGCCAGCTCACCAGGGACAGGGGTTGTCATTCAGTACTTC. It translates to CASSPGTGVVIQYF.

This clonotype was seen a few times. The CDR3 coding sequence is TGTGCCAGCAGTTGCAGTCGACAGTGGGGTGAGGAGACCCAGTACTTC. Translation gives CASSCSRQWGEETQYF. This chain links TRBV6-1 with TRBJ2-5; the D gene is possibly TRBD1 (5 bases). The CDR3 is made up of 16 amino acids. Looked up from germline, CDR1 is MNHNS and CDR2 is SASEGT. V lost 5 bases and J 5 bases, leaving 21 bases between the germline ends.